This entry is about one T cell receptor (beta chain). These data belong to a study of cytomegalovirus exposure and HLA in healthy donors. V lost 6 bases and J lost 4; bases outside the gene matches: 7. The CDR3 consists of 15 residues. Germline CDR1 and CDR2: SGHVS and FNYEAQ. The PCR was carried out with 60 Vbeta primers and 13 Jbeta primers. Data came from immunoSEQ multiplex PCR; TCRdb stores just in-frame clones and leaves some out. The sample lists about 130,000 clones, about 80% occurring once. This TCR was sampled from a man aged 25 to 40 in good health and CMV-seronegative. The sequencing input was PBMCs. V and J are TRBV7-6 and TRBJ2-1; 9 nucleotides align to TRBD2. CDR3 DNA: TGTGCCAGCAGTCCCATAGCGGGAGCGTACAATGAGCAGTTCTTC. The encoded protein is CASSPIAGAYNEQFF. Using reference TRBV7-6 and TRBJ2-1 for the parts outside the CDR3, the full variable domain is GAGVSQSPRYKVTKRGQDVALRCDPISGHVSLYWYRQALGQGPEFLTYFNYEAQQDKSGLPNDRFSAERPEGSISTLTIQRTEQRDSAMYRCASSPIAGAYNEQFFGPGTRLTVL.